The 23 T cell receptor beta chains listed next were all sequenced from one sample in a study of tumor-infiltrating lymphocytes in primary liver carcinoma. Blood RNA was derived from unsorted whole blood, and germline DNA was extracted too. From approximately 550 ng of total RNA, TCR beta-specific cDNA was reverse-transcribed using a constant-region primer. Generation of the TCR beta libraries relied on three nested multiplex PCR rounds using slightly modified ARM-PCR. Running 9 to 11 cycles apiece, the first two PCR rounds relied on TRBV1-TRBV30 forward primers together with a C-beta reverse primer. In TCRdb, the multiplex PCR reads were re-called with MiXCR into one record per CDR3 protein. The sample lists 150,000 to 200,000 distinct CDR3 sequences, roughly two thirds occurring once. Sample: peripheral blood. The receptors originated from a woman aged 60-75 years with primary liver carcinoma and hepatitis B virus infection.

This rearrangement joins TRBV5-4 to TRBJ1-6; TRBD1 aligns across 8 bases. Trimming took 4 bases from V and 11 from J; bases not matched to a gene: 11. Germline lookup yields CDR1 SGHNT and CDR2 YYREEE (reference sequence). The CDR3 totals 15 residues. The CDR3 bases are TGTGCCAGCAGCGCACGGACAGGGAAGGATGCACCCCTCCACTTT. This codes for CASSARTGKDAPLHF. The full variable domain, rest sourced from reference TRBV5-4 and TRBJ1-6, is ETGVTQSPTHLIKTRGQQVTLRCSSQSGHNTVSWYQQALGQGPQFIFQYYREEENGRGNFPPRFSGLQFPNYSSELNVNALELDDSALYLCASSARTGKDAPLHFGNGTRLTVT.

The chain recombines TRBV2 with TRBJ1-5; TRBD1 agrees at 7 bases. The V gene end was trimmed by 10 bases and the J gene end by 6 bases; junction bases not matched to a gene: 9. CDR3 length: 13 amino acids. Germline-derived CDR1 and CDR2 are SNHLY and FYNNEI. CDR3 residues: CANSRQGGQPQHF. CDR3 nucleotide sequence: TGTGCCAACAGCCGACAGGGAGGTCAGCCCCAGCATTTT.

Turning to this clonotype: A read error may be the cause here, since a much bigger clone is one base away. The genes are TRBV12-3 or TRBV12-4 and TRBJ1-2; 8 bases line up with TRBD1. The CDR3 contains 13 residues. V gave up 8 bases and J gave up 8 bases; unmatched junction bases: 10. As DNA, the CDR3 is TGTGCCAGCGGTGAGACAGGGGTCCACGGCTACACCTTC. As protein: CASGETGVHGYTF.

Details on this clonotype: A much larger clone lies a single base off, so this may be a read error. This chain joins TRBV6-6 and TRBJ2-3, with 7 positions matching TRBD2. V was pared by 6 bases and J by 10 bases, with 10 bases of the junction left unmatched. The CDR3 extends over 13 amino acids. The germline V gene has CDR1 MNHNY and CDR2 SVGAGI (reference sequence). In DNA form, the CDR3 reads TGTGCCAGCAGCCCACGGGGGGAGGATGCGCAGTATTTT. Protein product: CASSPRGEDAQYF.

The chain has TRBV5-4 and TRBJ2-1, with D perhaps given as TRBD1 or TRBD2 (5 bases each). The germline V gene encodes CDR1 SGHNT and CDR2 YYREEE (reference sequence). The CDR3 runs to 15 residues. V lost 2 bases, J lost 7 bases, and 16 bases lay in between. The CDR3 DNA reads TGTGCCAGCAGCTTCATTTCGGGACCCGCTAATGAGCAGTTCTTC. Translation: CASSFISGPANEQFF. Using reference TRBV5-4 and TRBJ2-1 for the parts outside the CDR3, the full variable domain is ETGVTQSPTHLIKTRGQQVTLRCSSQSGHNTVSWYQQALGQGPQFIFQYYREEENGRGNFPPRFSGLQFPNYSSELNVNALELDDSALYLCASSFISGPANEQFFGPGTRLTVL.

The CDR3 DNA reads TGTGCCAGCAGTTTAACGGGACCGTATGGCTACACCTTC. Amino acids: CASSLTGPYGYTF. The rearrangement uses TRBV28 and TRBJ1-2; TRBD1 might be the D (5 bases). Trimming shortened V by 2 bases and J by 5 bases, and 9 bases separated the two germline ends. The germline gives CDR1 MDHEN, CDR2 SYDVKM. This CDR3 region has 13 residues.

This clonotype was seen repeatedly, ten times or more. The gene calls are TRBV7-9 and TRBJ2-7; weak D call: TRBD1 (6 bases). Germline V CDR1 and CDR2: SEHNR, FQNEAQ (reference sequence). The CDR3 has 14 amino acids. The V end lost 4 bases, the J end lost 0 bases, and 10 bases lay between the germline ends. The CDR3 sequence: CASSSWTASYEQYF. DNA of the CDR3: TGTGCCAGCAGCTCTTGGACAGCCTCCTACGAGCAGTACTTC. The full variable domain, rest sourced from reference TRBV7-9 and TRBJ2-7, is DTGVSQNPRHKITKRGQNVTFRCDPISEHNRLYWYRQTLGQGPEFLTYFQNEAQLEKSRLLSDRFSAERPKGSFSTLEIQRTEQGDSAMYLCASSSWTASYEQYFGPGTRLTVT.

Remarks on this clonotype: A much more abundant neighbour one base away suggests this may be a read error. The chain employs TRBV5-1 and TRBJ2-7; D gene unclear. Germline CDR1 SGHRS, CDR2 YFSETQ. V was clipped by 4 bases and J by 3 bases, with 11 bases between them. This CDR3 is 13 amino acids long. The CDR3 sequence is CASSGESDYEQYF. DNA for the CDR3: TGCGCCAGCAGCGGCGAGAGCGACTACGAGCAGTACTTC.

Regarding this clonotype: Just one base apart from a much larger clone, this may be a read error. The J gene is TRBJ2-3, the V gene TRBV5-1; the D is unclear. This CDR3 contains 14 residues. From germline, CDR1 is SGHRS and CDR2 YFSETQ. Trimming stripped 1 base from V and 7 bases from J, with 13 bases between. CDR3 residues: CASSLNRNLNTQYF. The DNA for the CDR3 is TGCGCCAGCAGCTTGAACCGGAACTTAAATACGCAGTATTTT.

As for this clonotype: The junction departs from the called germline gene at one end, perhaps through a read error. The CDR3 spells CASSQGKGLLETQYF. The CDR3 nucleotides read TGCGCGAGCAGCCAAGGGAAGGGGCTCTTAGAGACCCAGTACTTC. The rearrangement links TRBV4-1 to TRBJ2-5; possible D gene TRBD1, 5 bases. This CDR3 comprises 15 residues. Germline V lookup: CDR1 MGHRA, CDR2 YSYEKL.

Regarding this clonotype: A read error is possible here, since a much larger clone lies one base away. This rearrangement joins TRBV6-5 to TRBJ2-7; 7 bases fit TRBD1. The germline V gene encodes CDR1 MNHEY and CDR2 SVGAGI. The CDR3 has 14 residues. In nucleotides, the CDR3 is TGTGCCAGCAGGTCGAGACAGGGAAACTACGATCAGTACTTC. Its translation: CASRSRQGNYDQYF.

This rearrangement joins TRBV7-9 to TRBJ2-2, with D uncertain. V shed 4 bases and J shed 2 bases, with 8 bases lying between them. The CDR3 is made up of 14 amino acids. Germline-derived CDR1 and CDR2 are SEHNR and FQNEAQ (reference sequence). The chain's CDR3 is CASSSEINTGELFF. In DNA, the CDR3 is TGTGCCAGCAGCTCGGAGATAAACACCGGGGAGCTGTTTTTT.

Notes on this clonotype: A much larger clone differs by one base, so this may be a read error. V usage is TRBV4-1 and J usage is TRBJ2-3; the D is unclear. Trimming left V 0 bases short and J 3 bases short, with 13 bases between. This CDR3 has 16 amino acids. The V gene's germline CDR1 is MGHRA and CDR2 YSYEKL. The CDR3 DNA sequence: TGCGCCAGCAGCCAAGATGGTGCCCCCGGGACAGATACGCAGTATTTT. Encoded protein: CASSQDGAPGTDTQYF.

As for this clonotype: Likely a read error: the CDR3 ends without its conserved phenylalanine or tryptophan. The gene calls are TRBV11-3 and TRBJ2-1; 10 bases are a match to TRBD2. The CDR3 sequence is 15 residues long. Per the germline V gene, CDR1 is SGHNT and CDR2 is YENEEA. The CDR3 coding sequence is TGTGCCAGCAACTTAGGTGGCCTACTAGCGGGGGAGCAGTTCCTC. Protein sequence: CASNLGGLLAGEQFL.

The chain employs TRBV19 and TRBJ1-1; D uncertain. Per germline, CDR1 LNHDA and CDR2 SQIVND (reference sequence). The V end lost 5 bases, the J end lost 0 bases, and 13 bases lay between the germline ends. The CDR3 is 15 amino acids. CDR3 residues: CASSASGTVNTEAFF. CDR3 sequence (DNA): TGTGCCAGTAGTGCCTCTGGTACAGTGAACACTGAAGCTTTCTTT.

This clonotype appeared a few times. A much larger clone differs from this one at a single base, so this may be a read error. No conserved phenylalanine or tryptophan ends this CDR3, so it is likely a read error. The chain couples TRBV29-1 to TRBJ1-1; TRBD1 is a possible D gene (5 bases). Looked up from germline, CDR1 is SQVTM and CDR2 is ANQGSEA. Deletions cut 3 bases from V and 4 bases from J, with 12 bases between. The CDR3 is 13 residues long. The CDR3 nucleotides read TGCAGCGTTGATCAAAGGGGAAGCACTGAAGCTTTCCTT. It yields the protein CSVDQRGSTEAFL.

This clonotype was picked up many times. The rearrangement links TRBV12-3 or TRBV12-4 to TRBJ2-1; D remains ambiguous. The V end lost 5 bases, the J end lost 6 bases, and 23 bases lay between the germline ends. The CDR3 length is 17 residues. The DNA of the CDR3 is TGTGCCAGCAGTCTCCCTTGGGTCGGGTCGGGTGGCAATGAGCAGTTCTTC. Its protein product is CASSLPWVGSGGNEQFF.

As for this clonotype: Its ends do not fully match the called genes, so a read error is possible. The chain is built from TRBV4-1 and TRBJ1-1; a possible D gene is TRBD1 (5 bases). Germline V gene lookup returns CDR1 MGHRA and CDR2 YSYEKL. The CDR3 is made up of 12 amino acids. DNA for the CDR3: TGTGCCAGCAGCGCAGGGAACAGTGAAGCTTTCTTT. Translation gives CASSAGNSEAFF.

Notes on this clonotype: The junction departs from germline at one end; a sequencing error may be responsible. The V and J genes are TRBV6-6 and TRBJ2-3, with D perhaps matching TRBD1 (5 bases). Germline V CDR1 and CDR2: MNHNY, SVGAGI (reference sequence). This CDR3 has 13 residues. The CDR3 DNA reads as TGTGCCAGCAGTTACGAGGACACAGATGCGCAGTATTTT. It yields the protein CASSYEDTDAQYF.

As to this clonotype: The CDR3 end shows no conserved phenylalanine or tryptophan, and so a read error is likely. No DNA is shown, since the ends of the CDR3 on it are uncertain; the CDR3 is the one TCRdb lists. The CDR3 reads CIVGQGAGTESFI. The chain has TRBV29-1 and TRBJ1-1; the table calls TRBD1, which could not be checked here. Germline CDR1 and CDR2: SQVTM and ANQGSEA. The CDR3 numbers 13 amino acids, ends counted.

About this clonotype: Relative to the germline gene, one junction end is altered; a read error may explain this. The V and J genes are TRBV29-1 and TRBJ2-5, with 9 bases matching TRBD2. This CDR3 is 15 amino acids long. CDR1 is SQVTM and CDR2 is ANQGSEA in the germline V gene. DNA of the CDR3: TGCAGCGTTGCTTATAGCGGGAGCGGCGAAGAGACCCGGTACTTC. Protein sequence: CSVAYSGSGEETRYF.

This clonotype was found a few times. The chain combines TRBV11-1 with TRBJ2-1, with D tentatively TRBD1 or TRBD2 (5 bases each). Germline CDR1 and CDR2: SGHAT and FQDESV (reference sequence). V lost 3 bases to trimming and J lost 6 bases, with 12 bases between them. The CDR3 has 14 amino acids. CDR3 coding DNA: TGTGCCAGCAGCTTTGGGGGTAGTTCCAATGAGCAGTTCTTC. It yields the protein CASSFGGSSNEQFF.

As to this clonotype: A much larger clone lies a single base off, so this may be a read error. V gene TRBV5-5 combines with J gene TRBJ2-4, with a weak D call TRBD1 (6 bases). In germline, CDR1 is SGHKS, CDR2 YYEKEE (reference sequence). The CDR3 sequence is 15 residues long. CDR3 in amino acids: CACSSGQLAKNIQYF. Here the CDR3 DNA reads TGTGCCTGCAGCTCCGGACAGCTTGCCAAAAACATTCAGTACTTC.